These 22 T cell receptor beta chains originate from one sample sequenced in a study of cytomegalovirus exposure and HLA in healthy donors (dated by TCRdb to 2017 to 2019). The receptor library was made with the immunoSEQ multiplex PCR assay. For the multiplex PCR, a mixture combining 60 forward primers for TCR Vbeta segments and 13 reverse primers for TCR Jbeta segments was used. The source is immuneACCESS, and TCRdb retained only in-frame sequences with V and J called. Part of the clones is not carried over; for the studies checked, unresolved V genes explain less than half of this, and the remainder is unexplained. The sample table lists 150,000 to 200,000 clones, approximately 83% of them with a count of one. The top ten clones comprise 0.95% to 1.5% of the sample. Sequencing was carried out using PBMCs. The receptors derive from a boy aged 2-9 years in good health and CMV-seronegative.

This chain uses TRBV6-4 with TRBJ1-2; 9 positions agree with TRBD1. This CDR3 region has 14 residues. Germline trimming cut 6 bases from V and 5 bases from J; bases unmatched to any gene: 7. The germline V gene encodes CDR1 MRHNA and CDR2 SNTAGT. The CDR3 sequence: CASRVTGGRYGYTF. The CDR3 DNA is TGTGCCAGCAGGGTGACAGGGGGGCGTTATGGCTACACCTTC.

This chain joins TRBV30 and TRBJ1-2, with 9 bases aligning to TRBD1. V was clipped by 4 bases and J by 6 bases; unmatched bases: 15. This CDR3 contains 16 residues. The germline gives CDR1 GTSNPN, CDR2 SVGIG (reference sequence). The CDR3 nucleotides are TGTGCCTGGAAACTTGAACAGGGGGCGAATCTTCATGGCTACACCTTC. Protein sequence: CAWKLEQGANLHGYTF.

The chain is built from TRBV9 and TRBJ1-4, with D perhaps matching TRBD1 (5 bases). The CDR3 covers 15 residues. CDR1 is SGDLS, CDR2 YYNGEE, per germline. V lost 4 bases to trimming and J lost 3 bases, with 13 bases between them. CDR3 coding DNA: TGTGCCAGCAGCCCCCATGGGGCCCCTAATGAAAAACTGTTTTTT. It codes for CASSPHGAPNEKLFF.

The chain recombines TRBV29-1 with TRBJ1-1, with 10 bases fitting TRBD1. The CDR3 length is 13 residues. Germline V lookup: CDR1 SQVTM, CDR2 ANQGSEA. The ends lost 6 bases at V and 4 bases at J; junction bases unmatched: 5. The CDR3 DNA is TGCAGCGTGAAGGACAGGGGGAGCACTGAAGCTTTCTTT. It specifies CSVKDRGSTEAFF. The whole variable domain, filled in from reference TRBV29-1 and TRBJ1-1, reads SAVISQKPSRDICQRGTSLTIQCQVDSQVTMMFWYRQQPGQSLTLIATANQGSEATYESGFVIDKFPISRPNLTFSTLTVSNMSPEDSSIYLCSVKDRGSTEAFFGQGTRLTVV.

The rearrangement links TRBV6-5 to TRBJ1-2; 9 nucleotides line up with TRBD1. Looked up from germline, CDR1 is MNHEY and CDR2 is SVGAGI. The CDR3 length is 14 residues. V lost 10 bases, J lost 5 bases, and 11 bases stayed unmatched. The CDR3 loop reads CATKPGQGGYGYTF. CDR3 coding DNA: TGTGCCACCAAACCGGGACAGGGAGGGTATGGCTACACCTTC.

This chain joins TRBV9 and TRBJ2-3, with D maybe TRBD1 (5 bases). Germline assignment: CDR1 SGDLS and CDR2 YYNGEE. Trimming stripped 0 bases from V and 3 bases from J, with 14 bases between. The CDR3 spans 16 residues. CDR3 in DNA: TGTGCCAGCAGCGTAGAAGCGTTGCAGGGAACAGATACGCAGTATTTT. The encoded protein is CASSVEALQGTDTQYF. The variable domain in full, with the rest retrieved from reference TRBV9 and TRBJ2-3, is DSGVTQTPKHLITATGQRVTLRCSPRSGDLSVYWYQQSLDQGLQFLIQYYNGEERAKGNILERFSAQQFPDLHSELNLSSLELGDSALYFCASSVEALQGTDTQYFGPGTRLTVL.

In DNA, the CDR3 is TGTGCCAGCAGCCCCGGACTAGCGGGGATCGTAGAGACCCAGTACTTC. Protein sequence: CASSPGLAGIVETQYF. The rearrangement links TRBV7-2 to TRBJ2-5; 12 bases align to TRBD2. This CDR3 is 16 amino acids long. V was clipped by 5 bases and J by 4 bases; unmatched bases: 8. The germline V gene encodes CDR1 SGHTA and CDR2 FQGNSA.

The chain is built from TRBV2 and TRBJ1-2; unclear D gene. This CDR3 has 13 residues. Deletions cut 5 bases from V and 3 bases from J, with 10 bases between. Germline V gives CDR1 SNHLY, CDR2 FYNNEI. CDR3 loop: CASSLDLYYGYTF. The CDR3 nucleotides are TGTGCCAGCAGTTTGGACTTGTACTATGGCTACACCTTC. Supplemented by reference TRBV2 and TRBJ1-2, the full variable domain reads EPEVTQTPSHQVTQMGQEVILRCVPISNHLYFYWYRQILGQKVEFLVSFYNNEISEKSEIFDDQFSVERPDGSNFTLKIRSTKLEDSAMYFCASSLDLYYGYTFGSGTRLTVV.

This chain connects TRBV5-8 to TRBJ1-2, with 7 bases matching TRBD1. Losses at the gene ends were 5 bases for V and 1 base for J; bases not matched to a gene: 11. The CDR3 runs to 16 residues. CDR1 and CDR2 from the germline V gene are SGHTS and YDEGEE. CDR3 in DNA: TGTGCCAGCAGACCCGGGACAGCGATCGTTAACTATGGCTACACCTTC. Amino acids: CASRPGTAIVNYGYTF.

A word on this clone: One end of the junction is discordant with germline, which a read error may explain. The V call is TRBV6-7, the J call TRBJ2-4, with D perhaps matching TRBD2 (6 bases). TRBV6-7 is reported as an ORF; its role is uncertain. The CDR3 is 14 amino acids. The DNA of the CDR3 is TGTGCCAGCAGTCTCAGCCTGCGGGGTAGTGGCGCGGGCTTC. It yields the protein CASSLSLRGSGAGF.

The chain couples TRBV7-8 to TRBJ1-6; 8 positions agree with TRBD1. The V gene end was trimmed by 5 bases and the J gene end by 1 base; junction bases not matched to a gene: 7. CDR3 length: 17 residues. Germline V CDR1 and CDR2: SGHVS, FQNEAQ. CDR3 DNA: TGTGCCAGCAGCCTTAGGGGGGACAGGTCCTATAATTCACCCCTCCACTTT. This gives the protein CASSLRGDRSYNSPLHF.

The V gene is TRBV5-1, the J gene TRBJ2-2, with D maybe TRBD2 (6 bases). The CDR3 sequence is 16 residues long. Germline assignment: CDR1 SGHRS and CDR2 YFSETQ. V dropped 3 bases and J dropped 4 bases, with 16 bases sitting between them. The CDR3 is CASSSPGGSLTGELFF. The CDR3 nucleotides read TGCGCCAGCAGCTCCCCTGGGGGGAGTCTCACCGGGGAGCTGTTTTTT.

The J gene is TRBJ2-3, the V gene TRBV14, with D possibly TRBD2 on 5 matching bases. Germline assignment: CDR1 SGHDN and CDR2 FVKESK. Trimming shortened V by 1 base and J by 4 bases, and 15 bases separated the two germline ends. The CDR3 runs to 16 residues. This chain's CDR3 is CASSQVRAALADTQYF. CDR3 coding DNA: TGTGCCAGCAGCCAAGTTCGAGCGGCATTAGCAGATACGCAGTATTTT. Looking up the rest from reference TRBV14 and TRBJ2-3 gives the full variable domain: EAGVTQFPSHSVIEKGQTVTLRCDPISGHDNLYWYRRVMGKEIKFLLHFVKESKQDESGMPNNRFLAERTGGTYSTLKVQPAELEDSGVYFCASSQVRAALADTQYFGPGTRLTVL.

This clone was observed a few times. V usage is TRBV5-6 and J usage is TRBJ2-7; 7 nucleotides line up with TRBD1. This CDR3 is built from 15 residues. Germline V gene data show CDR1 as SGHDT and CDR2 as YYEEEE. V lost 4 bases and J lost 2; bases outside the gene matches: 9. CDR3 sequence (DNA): TGTGCCAGCAGCGGAGCCGGGACAGAACCCTACGAGCAGTACTTC. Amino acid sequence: CASSGAGTEPYEQYF.

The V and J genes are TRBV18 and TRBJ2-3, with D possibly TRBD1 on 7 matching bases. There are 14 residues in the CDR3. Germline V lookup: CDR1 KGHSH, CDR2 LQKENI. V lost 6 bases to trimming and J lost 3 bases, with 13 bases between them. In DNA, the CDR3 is TGTGCCAGCTCTCTACAGGGGAGGACAGATACGCAGTATTTT. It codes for CASSLQGRTDTQYF.

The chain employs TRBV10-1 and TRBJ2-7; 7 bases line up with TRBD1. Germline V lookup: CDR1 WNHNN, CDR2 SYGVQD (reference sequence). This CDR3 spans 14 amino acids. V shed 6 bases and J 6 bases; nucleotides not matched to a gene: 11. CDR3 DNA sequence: TGCGCCAGCAGACTACAGGGGTACCCTATCGAGCAGTACGTC. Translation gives CASRLQGYPIEQYV.

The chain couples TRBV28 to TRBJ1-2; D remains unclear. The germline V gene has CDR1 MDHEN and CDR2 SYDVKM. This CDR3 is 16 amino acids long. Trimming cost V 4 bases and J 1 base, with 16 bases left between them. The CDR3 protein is CASSSLGRSVNYGYTF. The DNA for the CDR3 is TGTGCCAGCAGTTCACTGGGCCGTTCTGTTAACTATGGCTACACCTTC.

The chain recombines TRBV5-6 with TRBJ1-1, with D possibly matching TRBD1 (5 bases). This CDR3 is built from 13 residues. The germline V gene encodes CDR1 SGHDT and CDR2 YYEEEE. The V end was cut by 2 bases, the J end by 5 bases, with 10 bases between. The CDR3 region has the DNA TGTGCCAGCAGCTTCCAGGCAGGGACTGAAGCTTTCTTT. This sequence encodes CASSFQAGTEAFF.

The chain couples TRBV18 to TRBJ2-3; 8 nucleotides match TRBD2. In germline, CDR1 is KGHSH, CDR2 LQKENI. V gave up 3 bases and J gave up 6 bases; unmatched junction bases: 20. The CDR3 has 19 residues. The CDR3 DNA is TGTGCCAGCTCACCGTTGCCGGCCTCTAAAGGCGGGAGGTTGGATACGCAGTATTTT. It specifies CASSPLPASKGGRLDTQYF. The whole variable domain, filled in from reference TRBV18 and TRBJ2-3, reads NAGVMQNPRHLVRRRGQEARLRCSPMKGHSHVYWYRQLPEEGLKFMVYLQKENIIDESGMPKERFSAEFPKEGPSILRIQQVVRGDSAAYFCASSPLPASKGGRLDTQYFGPGTRLTVL.

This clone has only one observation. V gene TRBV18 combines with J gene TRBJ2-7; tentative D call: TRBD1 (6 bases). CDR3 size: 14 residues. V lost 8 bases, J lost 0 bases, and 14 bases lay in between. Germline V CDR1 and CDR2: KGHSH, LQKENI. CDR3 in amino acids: CASPTGLSSYEQYF. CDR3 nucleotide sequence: TGTGCCAGCCCGACAGGTTTGAGCTCCTACGAGCAGTACTTC.

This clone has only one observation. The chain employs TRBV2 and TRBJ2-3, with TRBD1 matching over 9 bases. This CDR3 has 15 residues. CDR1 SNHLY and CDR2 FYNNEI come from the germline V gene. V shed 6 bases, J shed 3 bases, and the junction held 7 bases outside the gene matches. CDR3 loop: CASRTGTGNTDTQYF. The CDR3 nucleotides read TGTGCCAGCAGGACCGGGACAGGGAATACAGATACGCAGTATTTT.

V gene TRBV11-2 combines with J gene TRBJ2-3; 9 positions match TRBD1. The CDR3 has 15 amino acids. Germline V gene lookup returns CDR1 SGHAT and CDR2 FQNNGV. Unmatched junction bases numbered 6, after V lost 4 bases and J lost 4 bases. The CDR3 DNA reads TGTGCCAGCAGCTATCGGGACAGGGCGTCAGATACGCAGTATTTT. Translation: CASSYRDRASDTQYF.